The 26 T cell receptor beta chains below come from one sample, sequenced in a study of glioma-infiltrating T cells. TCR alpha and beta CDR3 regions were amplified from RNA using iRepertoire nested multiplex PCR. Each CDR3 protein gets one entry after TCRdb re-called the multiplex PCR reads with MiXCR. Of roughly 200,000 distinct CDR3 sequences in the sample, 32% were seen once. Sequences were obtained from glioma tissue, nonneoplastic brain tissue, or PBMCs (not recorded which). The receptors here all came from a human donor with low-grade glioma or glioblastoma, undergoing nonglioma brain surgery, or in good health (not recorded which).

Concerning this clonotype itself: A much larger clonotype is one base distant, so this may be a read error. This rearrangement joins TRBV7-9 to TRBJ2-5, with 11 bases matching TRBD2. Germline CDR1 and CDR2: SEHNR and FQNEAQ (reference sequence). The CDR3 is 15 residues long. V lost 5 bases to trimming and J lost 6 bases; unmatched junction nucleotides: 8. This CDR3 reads CASSHTTSGRQTQYF. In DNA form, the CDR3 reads TGTGCCAGCAGCCACACAACTAGCGGGAGACAGACCCAGTACTTC.

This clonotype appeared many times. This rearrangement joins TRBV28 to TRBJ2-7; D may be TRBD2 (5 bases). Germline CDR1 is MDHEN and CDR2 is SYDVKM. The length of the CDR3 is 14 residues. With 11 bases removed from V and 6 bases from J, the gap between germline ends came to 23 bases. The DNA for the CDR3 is TGTGCCTCTCATCCCGGGAACTACCCTTTCGAGCAGTACTTC. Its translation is CASHPGNYPFEQYF.

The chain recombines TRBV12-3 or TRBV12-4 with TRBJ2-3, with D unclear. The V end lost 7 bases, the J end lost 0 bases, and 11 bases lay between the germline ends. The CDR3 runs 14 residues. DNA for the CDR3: TGTGCCAGCACCCGGACGGAGAGCACAGATACGCAGTATTTT. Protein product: CASTRTESTDTQYF.

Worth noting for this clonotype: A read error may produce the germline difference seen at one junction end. The DNA of the CDR3 is TGCAGTGCTATAACAGGGGACAATAAGCCCCAGCATTTT. As protein: CSAITGDNKPQHF. The V gene is TRBV20-1, the J gene TRBJ1-5; TRBD1 aligns across 7 bases. The CDR3 is 13 residues long. Germline lookup yields CDR1 DFQATT and CDR2 SNEGSKA (reference sequence).

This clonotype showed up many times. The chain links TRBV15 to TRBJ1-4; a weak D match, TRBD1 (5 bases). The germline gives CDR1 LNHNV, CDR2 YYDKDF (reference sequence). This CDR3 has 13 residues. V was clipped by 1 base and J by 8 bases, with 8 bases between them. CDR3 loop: CATSRGEGEKLFF. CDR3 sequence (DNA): TGTGCCACCAGCAGAGGCGAGGGGGAAAAACTGTTTTTT.

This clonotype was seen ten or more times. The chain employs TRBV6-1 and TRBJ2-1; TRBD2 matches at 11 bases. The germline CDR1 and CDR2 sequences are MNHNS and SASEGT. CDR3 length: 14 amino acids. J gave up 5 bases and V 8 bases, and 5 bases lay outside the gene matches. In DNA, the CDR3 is TGTGCCAGCGAAACTAGCGGGAGCCACAATGAGCAGTTCTTC. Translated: CASETSGSHNEQFF.

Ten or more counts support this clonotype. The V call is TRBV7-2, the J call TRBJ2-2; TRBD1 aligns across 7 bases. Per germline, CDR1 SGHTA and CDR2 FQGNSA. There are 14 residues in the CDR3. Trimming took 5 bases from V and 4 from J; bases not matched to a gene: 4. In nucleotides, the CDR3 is TGTGCCAGCAGCGCCGGGACAGCCACCGGGGAGCTGTTTTTT. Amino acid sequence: CASSAGTATGELFF.

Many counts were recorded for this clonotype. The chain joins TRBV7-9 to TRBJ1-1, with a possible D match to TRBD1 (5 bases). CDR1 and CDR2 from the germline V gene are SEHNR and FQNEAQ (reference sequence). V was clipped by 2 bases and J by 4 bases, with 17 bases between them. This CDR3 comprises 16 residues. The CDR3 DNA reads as TGTGCCAGCAGCTTACCTGTCTTGCCGGGGGGCACTGAAGCTTTCTTT. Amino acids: CASSLPVLPGGTEAFF.

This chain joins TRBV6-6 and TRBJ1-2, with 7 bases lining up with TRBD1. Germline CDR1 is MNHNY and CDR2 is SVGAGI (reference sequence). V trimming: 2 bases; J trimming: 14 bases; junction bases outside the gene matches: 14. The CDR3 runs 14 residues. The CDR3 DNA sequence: TGTGCCAGCAGTTACAACAGGGGCCTAGGAGGCCAGACCTTC. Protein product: CASSYNRGLGGQTF.

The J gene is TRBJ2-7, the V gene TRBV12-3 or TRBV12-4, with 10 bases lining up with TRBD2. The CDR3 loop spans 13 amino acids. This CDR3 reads CASSSGRANEQYF. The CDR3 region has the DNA TGTGCTTCCTCTAGCGGGAGAGCCAACGAGCAGTACTTC.

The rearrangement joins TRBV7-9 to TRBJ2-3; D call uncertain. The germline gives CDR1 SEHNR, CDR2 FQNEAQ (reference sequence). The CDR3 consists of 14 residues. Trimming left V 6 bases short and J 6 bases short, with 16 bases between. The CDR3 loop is CASRDDWRADTQYF. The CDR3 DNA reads TGTGCCAGCAGAGATGACTGGCGCGCTGATACGCAGTATTTT.

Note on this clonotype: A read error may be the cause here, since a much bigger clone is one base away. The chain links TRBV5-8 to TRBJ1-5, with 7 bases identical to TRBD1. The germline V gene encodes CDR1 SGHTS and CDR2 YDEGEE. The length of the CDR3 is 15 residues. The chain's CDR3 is CASSPGTVGDQPQPF. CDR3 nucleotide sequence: TGTGCCAGCAGCCCCGGGACAGTGGGGGATCAGCCCCAGCCTTTT. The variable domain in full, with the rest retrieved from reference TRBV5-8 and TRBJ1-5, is EAGVTQSPTHLIKTRGQQATLRCSPISGHTSVYWYQQALGLGLQFLLWYDEGEERNRGNFPPRFSGRQFPNYSSELNVNALELEDSALYLCASSPGTVGDQPQPFGDGTRLSIL.

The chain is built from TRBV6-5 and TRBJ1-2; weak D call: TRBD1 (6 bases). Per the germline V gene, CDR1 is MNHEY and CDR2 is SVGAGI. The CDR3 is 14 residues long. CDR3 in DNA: TGTGTTAGCAGAATTATAGGGGGAGACTATGGCTACACCTTC. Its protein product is CVSRIIGGDYGYTF.

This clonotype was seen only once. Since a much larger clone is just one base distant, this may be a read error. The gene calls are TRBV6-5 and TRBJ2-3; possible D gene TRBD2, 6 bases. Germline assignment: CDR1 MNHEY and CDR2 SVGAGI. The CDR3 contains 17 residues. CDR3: CASSSLKTPTSKDTQYF. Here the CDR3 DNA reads TGTGCCAGCAGTTCCCTGAAAACCCCTACTAGCAAAGATACGCAGTATTTT.

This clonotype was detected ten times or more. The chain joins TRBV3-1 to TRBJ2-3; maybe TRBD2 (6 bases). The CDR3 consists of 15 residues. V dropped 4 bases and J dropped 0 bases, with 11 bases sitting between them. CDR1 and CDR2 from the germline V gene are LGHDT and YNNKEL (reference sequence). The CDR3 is CASSLLGLSTDTQYF. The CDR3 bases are TGTGCCAGCAGCCTCCTGGGACTCAGCACAGATACGCAGTATTTT.

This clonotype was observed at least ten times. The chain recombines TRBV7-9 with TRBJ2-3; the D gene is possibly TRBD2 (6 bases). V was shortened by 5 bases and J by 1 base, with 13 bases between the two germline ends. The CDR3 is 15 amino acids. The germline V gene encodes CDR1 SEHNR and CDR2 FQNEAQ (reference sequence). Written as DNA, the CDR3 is TGTGCCAGCAGCCCCCTGACTAGTGGCACAGATACGCAGTATTTT. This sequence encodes CASSPLTSGTDTQYF.

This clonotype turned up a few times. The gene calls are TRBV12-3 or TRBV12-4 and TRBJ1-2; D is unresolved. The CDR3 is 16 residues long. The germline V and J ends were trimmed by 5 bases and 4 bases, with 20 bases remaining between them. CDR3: CASSPSDSLFPYGYTF. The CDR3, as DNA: TGTGCCAGCAGTCCCTCCGATTCGCTGTTCCCCTATGGCTACACCTTC.

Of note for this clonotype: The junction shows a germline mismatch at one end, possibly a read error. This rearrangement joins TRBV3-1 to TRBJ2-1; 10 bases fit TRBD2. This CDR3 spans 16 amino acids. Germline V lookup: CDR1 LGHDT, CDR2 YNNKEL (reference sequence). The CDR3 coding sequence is TGCGCCAGCAGCCAAGGGTCGGGACTAGCGAGAGCCACGCAGTTCTTC. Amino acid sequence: CASSQGSGLARATQFF.

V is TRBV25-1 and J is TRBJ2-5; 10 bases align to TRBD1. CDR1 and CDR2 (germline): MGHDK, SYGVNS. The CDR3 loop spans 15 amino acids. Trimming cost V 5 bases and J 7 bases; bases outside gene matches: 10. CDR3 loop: CASSNPGQGMGTQYF. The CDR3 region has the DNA TGTGCCAGCAGTAACCCGGGACAGGGGATGGGGACCCAGTACTTC.

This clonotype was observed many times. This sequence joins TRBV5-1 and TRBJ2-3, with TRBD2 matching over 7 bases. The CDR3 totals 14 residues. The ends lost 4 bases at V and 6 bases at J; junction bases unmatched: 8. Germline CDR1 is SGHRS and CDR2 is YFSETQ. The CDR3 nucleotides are TGCGCCAGCAGCGCGGGAGACCGAGCGGATACGCAGTATTTT. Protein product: CASSAGDRADTQYF.

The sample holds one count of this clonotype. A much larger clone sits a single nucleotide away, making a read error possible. The CDR3 nucleotides are TGTGCCAGAAGCCAAGAAGGGAGGGAACGGTTCTTC. Translation: CARSQEGRERFF. The V gene is TRBV3-1, the J gene TRBJ2-1; 7 bases are a match to TRBD2. Germline-derived CDR1 and CDR2 are LGHDT and YNNKEL (reference sequence). The CDR3 is 12 residues long.

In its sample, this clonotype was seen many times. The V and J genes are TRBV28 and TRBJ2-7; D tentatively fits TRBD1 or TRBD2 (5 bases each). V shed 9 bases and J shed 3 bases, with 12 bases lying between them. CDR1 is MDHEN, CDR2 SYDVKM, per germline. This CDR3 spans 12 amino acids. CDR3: CARSGGGYEQYF. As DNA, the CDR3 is TGTGCCAGATCCGGTGGGGGCTACGAGCAGTACTTC.

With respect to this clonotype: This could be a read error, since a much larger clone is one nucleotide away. The CDR3 spells CAISQEVGGNTDTQYF. CDR3 sequence (DNA): TGTGCCATCAGCCAAGAAGTCGGCGGGAACACAGATACGCAGTATTTT. This chain joins TRBV3-1 and TRBJ2-3, with D tentatively TRBD2 (6 bases). CDR3 size: 16 residues. The germline CDR1 and CDR2 sequences are LGHDT and YNNKEL (reference sequence).

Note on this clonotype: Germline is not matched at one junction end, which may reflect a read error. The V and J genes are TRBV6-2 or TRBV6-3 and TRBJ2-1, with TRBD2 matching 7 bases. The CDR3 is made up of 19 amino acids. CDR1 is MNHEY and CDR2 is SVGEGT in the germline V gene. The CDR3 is CASSHSSPSTSRRVNEQFF. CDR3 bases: TGTGCCAGCAGTCACTCTTCCCCCTCGACTAGCCGGAGAGTGAATGAGCAGTTCTTC.

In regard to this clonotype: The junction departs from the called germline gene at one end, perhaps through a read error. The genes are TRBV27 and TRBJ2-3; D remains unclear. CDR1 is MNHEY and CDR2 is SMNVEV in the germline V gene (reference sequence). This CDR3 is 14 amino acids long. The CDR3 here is CASSYSISTDTKYF. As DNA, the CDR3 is TGTGCCAGCAGTTACTCCATTAGCACAGATACGAAGTATTTT.

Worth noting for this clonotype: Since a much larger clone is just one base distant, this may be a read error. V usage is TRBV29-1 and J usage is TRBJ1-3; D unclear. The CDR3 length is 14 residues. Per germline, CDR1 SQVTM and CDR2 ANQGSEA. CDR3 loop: CRVEDLAAGNTIYF. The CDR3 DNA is TGCAGAGTTGAAGATTTGGCAGCTGGAAACACCATATATTTT.